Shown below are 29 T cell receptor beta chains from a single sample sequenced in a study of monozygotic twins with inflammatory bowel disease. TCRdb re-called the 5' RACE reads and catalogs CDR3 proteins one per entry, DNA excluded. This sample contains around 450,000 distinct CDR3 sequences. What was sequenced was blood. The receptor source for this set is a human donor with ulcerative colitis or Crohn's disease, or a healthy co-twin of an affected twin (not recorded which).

The CDR3 reads CASSTGQATNYGYTF. V is TRBV7-9 and J is TRBJ1-2; lacking DNA, the TRBD1 call made by TCRdb goes unchecked. CDR3 length: 15 amino acids. The V gene's germline CDR1 is SEHNR and CDR2 FQNEAQ (reference sequence).

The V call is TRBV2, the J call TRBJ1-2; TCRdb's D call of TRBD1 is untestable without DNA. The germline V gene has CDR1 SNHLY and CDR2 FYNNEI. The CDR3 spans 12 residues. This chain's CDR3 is CATPGRWAGYTF.

The CDR3 protein is CASSYKGAEETQYF. The chain joins TRBV4-1 to TRBJ2-5; TCRdb designates TRBD1, a call that cannot be tested without DNA. CDR3 length: 14 residues. Germline lookup yields CDR1 MGHRA and CDR2 YSYEKL.

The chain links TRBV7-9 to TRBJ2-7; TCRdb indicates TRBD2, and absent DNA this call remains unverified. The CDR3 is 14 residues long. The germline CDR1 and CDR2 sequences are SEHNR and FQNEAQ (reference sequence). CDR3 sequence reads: CASSLEARAYEQYF. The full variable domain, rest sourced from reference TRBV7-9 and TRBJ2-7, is DTGVSQNPRHKITKRGQNVTFRCDPISEHNRLYWYRQTLGQGPEFLTYFQNEAQLEKSRLLSDRFSAERPKGSFSTLEIQRTEQGDSAMYLCASSLEARAYEQYFGPGTRLTVT.

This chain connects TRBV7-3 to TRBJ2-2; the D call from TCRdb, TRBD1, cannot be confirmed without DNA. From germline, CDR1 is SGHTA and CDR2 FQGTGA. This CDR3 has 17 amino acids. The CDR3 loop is CASSLLNPGVGAGELFF.

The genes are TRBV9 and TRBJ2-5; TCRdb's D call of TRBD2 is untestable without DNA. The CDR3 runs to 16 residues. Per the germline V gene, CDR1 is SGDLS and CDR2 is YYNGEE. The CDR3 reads CASSVGSSWGGETQYF.

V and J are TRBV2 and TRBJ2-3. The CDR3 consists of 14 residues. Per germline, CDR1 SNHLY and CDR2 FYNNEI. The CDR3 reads CASSEGLAADTQYF.

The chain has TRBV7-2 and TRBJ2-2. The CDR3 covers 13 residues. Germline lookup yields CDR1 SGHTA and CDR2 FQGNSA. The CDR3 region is CASSFLPKGELFF.

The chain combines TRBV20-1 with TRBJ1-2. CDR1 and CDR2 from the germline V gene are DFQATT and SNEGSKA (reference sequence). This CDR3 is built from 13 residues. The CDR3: CSASFHLGNGYTF.

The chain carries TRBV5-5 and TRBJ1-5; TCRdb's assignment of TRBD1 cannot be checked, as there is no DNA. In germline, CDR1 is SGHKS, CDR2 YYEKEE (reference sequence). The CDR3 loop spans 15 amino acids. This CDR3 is CASSADRSPNQPQHF.

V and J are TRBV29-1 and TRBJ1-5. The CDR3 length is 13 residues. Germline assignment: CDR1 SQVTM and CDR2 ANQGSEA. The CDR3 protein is CSAAGEGNQPQHF.

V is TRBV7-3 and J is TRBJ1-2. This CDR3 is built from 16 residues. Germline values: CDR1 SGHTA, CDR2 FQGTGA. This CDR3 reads CASSLNSWIANYGYTF.

Here the CDR3 reads CASSPRDSSPLHF. The rearrangement joins TRBV3-1 to TRBJ1-6; the D call from TCRdb, TRBD1, cannot be confirmed without DNA. The CDR3 runs to 13 residues. The germline V gene encodes CDR1 LGHDT and CDR2 YNNKEL (reference sequence).

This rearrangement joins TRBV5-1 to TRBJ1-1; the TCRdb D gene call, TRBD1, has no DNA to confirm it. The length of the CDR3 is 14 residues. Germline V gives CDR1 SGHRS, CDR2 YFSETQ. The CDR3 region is CASSLPGPGAGAFF.

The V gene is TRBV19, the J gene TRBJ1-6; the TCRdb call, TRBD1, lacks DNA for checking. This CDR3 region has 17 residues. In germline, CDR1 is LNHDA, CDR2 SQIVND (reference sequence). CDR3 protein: CASSTRDRGTYNSPLHF.

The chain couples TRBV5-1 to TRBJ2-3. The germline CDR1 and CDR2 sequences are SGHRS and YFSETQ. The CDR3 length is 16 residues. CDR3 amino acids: CASSLGINRDTDTQYF.

CDR3 protein: CASSSERATYNEQFF. V is TRBV5-1 and J is TRBJ2-1; TCRdb lists TRBD2, though no DNA is available to test this call. Germline CDR1 and CDR2: SGHRS and YFSETQ. The CDR3 runs 15 residues.

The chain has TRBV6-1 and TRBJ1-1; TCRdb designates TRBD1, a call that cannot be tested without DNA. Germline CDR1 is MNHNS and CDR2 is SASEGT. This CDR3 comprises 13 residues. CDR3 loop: CASSRDSYSEAFF.

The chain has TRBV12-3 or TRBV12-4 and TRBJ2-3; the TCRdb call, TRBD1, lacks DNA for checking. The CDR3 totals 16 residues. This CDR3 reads CASSPPWQGRTDTQYF.

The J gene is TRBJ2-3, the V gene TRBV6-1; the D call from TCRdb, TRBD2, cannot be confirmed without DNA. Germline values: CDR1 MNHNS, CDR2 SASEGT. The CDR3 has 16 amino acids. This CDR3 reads CASSDELRGGPDTQYF.

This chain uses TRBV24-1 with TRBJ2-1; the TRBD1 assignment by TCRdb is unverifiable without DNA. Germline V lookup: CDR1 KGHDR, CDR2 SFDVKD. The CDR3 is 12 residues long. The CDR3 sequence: CATSQERDLQFF.

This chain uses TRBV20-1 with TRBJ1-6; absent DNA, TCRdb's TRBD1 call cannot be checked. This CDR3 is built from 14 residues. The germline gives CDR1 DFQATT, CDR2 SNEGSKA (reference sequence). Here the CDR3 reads CSAYGQQDNSPLHF.

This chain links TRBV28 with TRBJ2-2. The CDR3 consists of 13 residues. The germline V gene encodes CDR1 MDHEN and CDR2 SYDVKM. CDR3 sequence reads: CTSSLLNTGELFF.

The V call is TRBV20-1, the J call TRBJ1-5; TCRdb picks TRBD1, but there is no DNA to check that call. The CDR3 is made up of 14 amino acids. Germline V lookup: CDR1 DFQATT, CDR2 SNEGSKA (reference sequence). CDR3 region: CSALDRVGNQPQHF.

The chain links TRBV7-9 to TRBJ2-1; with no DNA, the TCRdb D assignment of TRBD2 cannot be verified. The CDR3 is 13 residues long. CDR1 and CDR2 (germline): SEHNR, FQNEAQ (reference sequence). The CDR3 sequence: CASSPSGSYEQFF. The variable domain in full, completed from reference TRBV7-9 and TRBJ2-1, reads DTGVSQNPRHKITKRGQNVTFRCDPISEHNRLYWYRQTLGQGPEFLTYFQNEAQLEKSRLLSDRFSAERPKGSFSTLEIQRTEQGDSAMYLCASSPSGSYEQFFGPGTRLTVL.

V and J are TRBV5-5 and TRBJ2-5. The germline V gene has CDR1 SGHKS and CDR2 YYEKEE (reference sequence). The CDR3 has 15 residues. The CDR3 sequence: CASSLGHGNQETQYF.

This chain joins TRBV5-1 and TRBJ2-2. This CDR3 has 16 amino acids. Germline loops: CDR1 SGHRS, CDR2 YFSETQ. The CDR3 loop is CASSSRGARNTGELFF.

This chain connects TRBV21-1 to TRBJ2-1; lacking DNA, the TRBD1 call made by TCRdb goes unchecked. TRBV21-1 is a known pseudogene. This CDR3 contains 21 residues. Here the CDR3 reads CASSKGGDHRAGGFLPNEQFF.

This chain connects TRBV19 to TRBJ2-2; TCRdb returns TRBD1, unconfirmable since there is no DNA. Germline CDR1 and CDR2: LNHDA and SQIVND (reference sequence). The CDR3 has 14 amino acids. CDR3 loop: CASIPGQGPGELFF.